This is a list of T cell receptor beta chains from one sample in a study of CD8 T cells in Susac syndrome. Via MiXCR, TCRdb re-called the immunoSEQ multiplex PCR reads, giving one row per CDR3 protein. Of about 210,000 distinct CDR3 sequences listed, about 95% are singletons. Sequences were obtained from CD4+ T cells from PBMCs. These receptors were obtained from a human donor with multiple sclerosis. Both conserved end residues are part of each CDR3. Fields, in order: clone size, V gene, D gene, J gene, CDR3 DNA, CDR3 protein. The D gene is left open where the match is weak. Not all rows give a size; the values are once, few, many and, for expanded clones, a class.

>NA|TRBV7-7|TRBD1|TRBJ2-7
TGTGCCAGCAGCCCACCTAGGACAGGGTACTACGAGCAGTACTTC
CASSPPRTGYYEQYF
>NA|TRBV12-3/TRBV12-4|NA|TRBJ2-5
TGTGCCAGCAGCCCTAGCCAGGGCCCTCAAGAGACCCAGTACTTC
CASSPSQGPQETQYF
>NA|TRBV7-9|NA|TRBJ1-4
TGTGCCAGCAGCTTAGGACGGATAGGAGGTGAAAAACTGTTTTTT
CASSLGRIGGEKLFF
>NA|TRBV28|NA|TRBJ2-1
TGTGCCAGCAGTCCGCCGAGGGGTGGCGCCTACAATGAGCAGTTCTTC
CASSPPRGGAYNEQFF
>NA|TRBV29-1|NA|TRBJ1-4
TGCAGCGTTCTCAATGAAAAACTGTTTTTT
CSVLNEKLFF
>NA|TRBV25-1|TRBD1|TRBJ1-6
TGTGCCAGCAGTGCGACCGGGACAGGGAGGTCACCCCTCCACTTT
CASSATGTGRSPLHF
>NA|TRBV30|NA|TRBJ2-3
TGTGCCTGGAGGGACAGCACAGATACGCAGTATTTT
CAWRDSTDTQYF
>NA|TRBV6-5|NA|TRBJ1-1
TGTGCCAGCCTAGACAGACTGAACACTGAAGCTTTCTTT
CASLDRLNTEAFF
>NA|TRBV25-1|NA|TRBJ2-1
TGTGCCAGCAGTGCCGGGACTGTAACCTACAATGAGCAGTTCTTC
CASSAGTVTYNEQFF
>NA|TRBV3-1|NA|TRBJ2-1
TGTGCCAGCAGCCGGGAGTACGGGCAGTTCTTC
CASSREYGQFF
>NA|TRBV20-1|TRBD2|TRBJ2-1
TGCAGTGCCACAATTTTAGCGGGAGGGCCCTCTGAGCAGTTCTTC
CSATILAGGPSEQFF
>NA|TRBV29-1|NA|TRBJ1-2
TGCAGCGTTGGGATTCTTGGCTATGGCTACACCTTC
CSVGILGYGYTF
>once|TRBV9|NA|TRBJ2-3
TGTGCCAGCAGCCCCCGGACGGACCGCACAGATACGCAGTATTTT
CASSPRTDRTDTQYF
>once|TRBV6-2/TRBV6-3|TRBD2|TRBJ2-7
TGTGCCAGCAGCCCGGGACTAGCGGGAGTCCGGTACGAGCAGTACTTC
CASSPGLAGVRYEQYF
>NA|TRBV29-1|TRBD1|TRBJ2-3
TGCAGCGTTGAAGCTCGGGACAGGGGCACAGATACGCAGTATTTT
CSVEARDRGTDTQYF
>NA|TRBV30|NA|TRBJ1-2
TGTGCCTGGAGTGGGGGGGCAAACTATGGCTACACCTTC
CAWSGGANYGYTF
>NA|TRBV3-1|NA|TRBJ2-7
TGTGCCATCAGCCCAAGAGACTACGAGCAGTACTTC
CAISPRDYEQYF
>NA|TRBV6-5|NA|TRBJ1-6
TGTGCCAGCAGTTACGGCAGGGTGGACGGATCACCCCTCCACTTT
CASSYGRVDGSPLHF
>NA|TRBV20-1|TRBD2|TRBJ2-3
TGCAGTGCTGAGCGGGGAGGGCACACCACAGATACGCAGTATTTT
CSAERGGHTTDTQYF
>NA|TRBV15|TRBD1|TRBJ1-2
TGTGCCACCAGCGACGGGGGACAGGGAGTCTATGGCTACACCTTC
CATSDGGQGVYGYTF
>NA|TRBV10-3|NA|TRBJ2-1
TGTGCCATCAGTGAGTACGGGGCTTACAATGAGCAGTTCTTC
CAISEYGAYNEQFF
>NA|TRBV15|NA|TRBJ1-5
TGTGCCACCAGCAGGCTGAACTCGGAGCCCCAGCATTTT
CATSRLNSEPQHF
>once|TRBV5-4|NA|TRBJ1-4
TGTGCCAGCAGCTATGACAGTAATGAAAAACTGTTTTTT
CASSYDSNEKLFF
>NA|TRBV14|TRBD1|TRBJ1-2
TGTGCCAGCAGCCGTGCCGGGACAGGGCTTGATGGCTACACCTTC
CASSRAGTGLDGYTF